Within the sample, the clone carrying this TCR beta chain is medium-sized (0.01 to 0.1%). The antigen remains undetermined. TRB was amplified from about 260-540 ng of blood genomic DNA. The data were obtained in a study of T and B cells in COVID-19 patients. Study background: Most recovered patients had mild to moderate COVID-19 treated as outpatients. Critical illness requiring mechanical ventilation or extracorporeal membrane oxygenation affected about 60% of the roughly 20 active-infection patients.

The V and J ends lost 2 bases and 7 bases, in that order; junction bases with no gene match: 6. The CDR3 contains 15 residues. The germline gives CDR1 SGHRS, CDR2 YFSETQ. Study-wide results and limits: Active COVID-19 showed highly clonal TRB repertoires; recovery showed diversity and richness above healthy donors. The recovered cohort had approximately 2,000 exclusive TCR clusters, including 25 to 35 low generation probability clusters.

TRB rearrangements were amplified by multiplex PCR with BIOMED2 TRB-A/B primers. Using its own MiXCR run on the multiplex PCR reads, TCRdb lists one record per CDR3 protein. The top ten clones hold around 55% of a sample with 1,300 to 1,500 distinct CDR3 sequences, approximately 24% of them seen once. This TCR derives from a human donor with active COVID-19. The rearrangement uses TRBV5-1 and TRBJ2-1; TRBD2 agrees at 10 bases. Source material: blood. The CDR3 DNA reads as TGCGCCAGCAGCTTAGCGGGAGGGCCCTCGAATGAGCAGTTCTTC. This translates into CASSLAGGPSNEQFF.